This T cell receptor beta chain stems from a study of identical twins' blood T cells. Study-level background: Approximately 50 million reads came from about twelve libraries, six alpha, six beta.

Study-level results: Twins reportedly had markedly more similar V usage than unrelated donors, even among out-of-frame TCRbeta clonotypes.

Remarks on this clonotype: Its antigen is unknown.

Each CDR3 protein is one row after TCRdb ran MiXCR on the 5' RACE reads. The data contain fewer than 450,000 distinct CDR3 sequences, about 28% of them singletons. Germline CDR1 reads MNHEY; CDR2 reads SVGAGI. The CDR3 has 15 residues. V lost 5 bases, J lost 4 bases, and 17 bases lay in between. The specimen sequenced was PBMCs. The receptor was derived from a woman between 18 and 50 years old in good health. The rearrangement links TRBV6-5 to TRBJ1-1; the D is unclear. The DNA of the CDR3 is TGTGCCAGCAGTCCCAGAAAAGGAGAGCGCACTGAAGCTTTCTTT. It encodes CASSPRKGERTEAFF.